The 16 T cell receptor beta chains below come from one sample, sequenced in a study of blood T cell repertoires in COVID-19. Measured with immunoSEQ multiplex PCR; TCRdb has only the in-frame clones, and not every one. The data contain 200,000 to 250,000 clones, about 84% of them singletons. Material for sequencing was PBMCs or T cells enriched from blood (not recorded which). The receptor set was obtained from a man aged 60-69 years who had recovered from COVID-19.

Concerning this clone: In the same sample, other DNA sequences code for this CDR3. The chain employs TRBV11-2 and TRBJ1-2; D unclear. This CDR3 contains 13 residues. CDR1 is SGHAT and CDR2 is FQNNGV in the germline V gene. V dropped 1 base and J dropped 5 bases, with 8 bases sitting between them. The CDR3 coding sequence is TGTGCCAGCAGCTTAGGGCAGAATTATGGCTACACCTTC. Translation: CASSLGQNYGYTF.

V usage is TRBV5-1 and J usage is TRBJ2-7; TRBD1 matches 7 bases. V was clipped by 3 bases and J by 5 bases; unmatched bases: 5. The CDR3 has 13 residues. The germline V gene encodes CDR1 SGHRS and CDR2 YFSETQ. CDR3 sequence reads: CASSYDRAHEQYF. The CDR3 bases are TGCGCCAGCAGCTACGACAGGGCCCACGAGCAGTACTTC. The full variable domain, with the rest looked up from reference TRBV5-1 and TRBJ2-7, is KAGVTQTPRYLIKTRGQQVTLSCSPISGHRSVSWYQQTPGQGLQFLFEYFSETQRNKGNFPGRFSGRQFSNSRSEMNVSTLELGDSALYLCASSYDRAHEQYFGPGTRLTVT.

This chain connects TRBV24-1 to TRBJ1-1; D gene uncertain. Germline-derived CDR1 and CDR2 are KGHDR and SFDVKD. The CDR3 runs 15 residues. Trimming removed 4 bases at V and 1 base at J, with 12 bases between. The DNA for the CDR3 is TGTGCCACCAGTGACCCCACGACGGGGAACACTGAAGCTTTCTTT. Residues: CATSDPTTGNTEAFF.

The chain joins TRBV7-8 to TRBJ1-4; D gene uncertain. Germline V gene sequence: CDR1 SGHVS, CDR2 FQNEAQ. V was shortened by 3 bases and J by 13 bases, with 24 bases between the two germline ends. This CDR3 region has 16 residues. The CDR3 DNA follows: TGTGCCAGCAGCTTCGCTACCGGCGGGCCCGGGGAATCACTGTTTTTT. Translated: CASSFATGGPGESLFF.

This clone showed up just once. The chain joins TRBV7-2 to TRBJ1-2; D may be TRBD1 (6 bases). The CDR3 length is 15 residues. CDR1 and CDR2 from the germline V gene are SGHTA and FQGNSA. Trimming left V 7 bases short and J 5 bases short, with 20 bases between. The CDR3: CASTGLNRDSYGYTF. The DNA of the CDR3 is TGTGCCAGCACCGGCCTTAACAGGGATTCGTATGGCTACACCTTC.

This clone has just one count. The V call is TRBV19, the J call TRBJ1-4; 7 positions agree with TRBD1. CDR1 LNHDA and CDR2 SQIVND come from the germline V gene (reference sequence). This CDR3 comprises 16 residues. The J segment lost 3 bases and the V segment lost 4 bases, leaving 8 bases of the junction unmatched. The CDR3 sequence is CASSTGTVSANEKLFF. Written as DNA, the CDR3 is TGTGCCAGTAGTACCGGGACAGTCTCAGCTAATGAAAAACTGTTTTTT.

The rearrangement links TRBV10-2 to TRBJ1-5; D is perhaps TRBD1 (5 bases). This CDR3 is built from 13 residues. Trimming took off 6 bases at V and 0 bases at J, with 6 bases between the two ends. Germline CDR1 is WSHSY and CDR2 is SAAADI. CDR3 residues: CASSRDSNQPQHF. Here the CDR3 DNA reads TGCGCCAGCAGCAGGGATAGCAATCAGCCCCAGCATTTT.

This clone was seen more than once but under ten times. V usage is TRBV4-3 and J usage is TRBJ1-2; 7 bases align to TRBD1. V shed 4 bases and J 7 bases; nucleotides not matched to a gene: 9. The CDR3 consists of 14 residues. Germline V lookup: CDR1 LGHNA, CDR2 YSLEER. In nucleotides, the CDR3 is TGCGCCAGCAGCCGGGACAGAACCTTCGGTGGCTACACCTTC. Translation gives CASSRDRTFGGYTF.

The V and J genes are TRBV5-4 and TRBJ2-4; 7 bases fit TRBD1. V trimming: 4 bases; J trimming: 6 bases; junction bases outside the gene matches: 7. The CDR3 runs to 14 residues. Germline CDR1 and CDR2: SGHNT and YYREEE (reference sequence). This CDR3 reads CASSPQGFGNIQYF. The CDR3 nucleotides read TGTGCCAGCAGCCCACAGGGGTTTGGAAACATTCAGTACTTC.

This chain links TRBV18 with TRBJ2-4, with D possibly TRBD1 on 5 matching bases. The germline V and J ends were trimmed by 2 bases and 9 bases, with 20 bases remaining between them. There are 16 residues in the CDR3. CDR1 and CDR2 from the germline V gene are KGHSH and LQKENI. CDR3 loop: CASSPVAGQKGAIQYF. CDR3 in DNA: TGTGCCAGCTCACCAGTAGCCGGTCAAAAAGGGGCCATTCAGTACTTC.

J is TRBJ1-5 and V is TRBV19; D is ambiguous. Trimming took off 4 bases at V and 11 bases at J, with 15 bases between the two ends. This CDR3 has 13 amino acids. Germline V gene sequence: CDR1 LNHDA, CDR2 SQIVND (reference sequence). CDR3 DNA sequence: TGTGCCAGTAGTAAAGATGGCAGAGGGACCCAGCATTTT. This codes for CASSKDGRGTQHF. Using reference TRBV19 and TRBJ1-5 for the parts outside the CDR3, the full variable domain is DGGITQSPKYLFRKEGQNVTLSCEQNLNHDAMYWYRQDPGQGLRLIYYSQIVNDFQKGDIAEGYSVSREKKESFPLTVTSAQKNPTAFYLCASSKDGRGTQHFGDGTRLSIL.

This chain uses TRBV7-2 with TRBJ2-1; the match to TRBD2 covers 10 bases. The germline CDR1 and CDR2 sequences are SGHTA and FQGNSA. Unmatched junction bases numbered 6, after V lost 5 bases and J lost 5 bases. The CDR3 is 15 residues long. CDR3 residues: CASSPTSGANNEQFF. DNA of the CDR3: TGTGCCAGCAGCCCCACTAGCGGGGCAAACAATGAGCAGTTCTTC.

The gene calls are TRBV19 and TRBJ2-3; D not certain. From germline, CDR1 is LNHDA and CDR2 SQIVND (reference sequence). The V end lost 10 bases, the J end lost 1 base, and 12 bases lay between the germline ends. The CDR3 loop spans 13 amino acids. CDR3 in amino acids: CATLARGTDTQYF. The CDR3 coding sequence is TGTGCCACTCTTGCGCGCGGCACAGATACGCAGTATTTT.

The chain carries TRBV7-3 and TRBJ1-6, with 9 positions matching TRBD1. The CDR3 totals 15 residues. V shed 2 bases and J 14 bases; nucleotides not matched to a gene: 10. The V gene's germline CDR1 is SGHTA and CDR2 FQGTGA. The CDR3 DNA reads as TGTGCCAGCAGCTTACGTCCCGGGACAGGGATCGCCCTCCACTTT. This sequence encodes CASSLRPGTGIALHF.

The chain recombines TRBV7-3 with TRBJ2-3; D call uncertain. The CDR3 runs to 13 residues. Trimming removed 0 bases at V and 5 bases at J, with 6 bases between. Germline CDR1 and CDR2: SGHTA and FQGTGA. The DNA for the CDR3 is TGTGCCAGCAGCTTAACCCCAGGAGATACGCAGTATTTT. Its protein is CASSLTPGDTQYF.

The J gene is TRBJ1-1, the V gene TRBV2, with 9 bases lining up with TRBD1. Per the germline V gene, CDR1 is SNHLY and CDR2 is FYNNEI. J was trimmed by 4 bases and V by 6 bases; bases with no gene match: 12. The CDR3 has 16 amino acids. The CDR3 DNA reads TGTGCCAGCAGCCCTAATACAGGGGGCAGGGGCACTGAAGCTTTCTTT. Amino acids: CASSPNTGGRGTEAFF.